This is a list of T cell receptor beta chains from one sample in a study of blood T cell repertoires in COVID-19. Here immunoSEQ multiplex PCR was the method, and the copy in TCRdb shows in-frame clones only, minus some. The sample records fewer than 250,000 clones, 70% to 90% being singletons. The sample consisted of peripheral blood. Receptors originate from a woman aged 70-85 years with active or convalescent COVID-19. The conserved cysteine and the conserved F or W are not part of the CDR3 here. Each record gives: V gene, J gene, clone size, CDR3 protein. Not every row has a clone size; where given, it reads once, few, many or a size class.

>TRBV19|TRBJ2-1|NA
ASRLAGHVYNEQF
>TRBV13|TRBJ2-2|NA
ASSLGEGLAGWDPTNTGELF
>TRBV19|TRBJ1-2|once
ASSGTQWDGYT
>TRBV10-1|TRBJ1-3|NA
ARSAPYSGNTIY
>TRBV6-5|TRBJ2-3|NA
ASSRETDTQY
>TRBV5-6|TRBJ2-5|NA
ASSPYRVQETQY
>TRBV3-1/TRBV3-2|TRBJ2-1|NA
ASSLSGSLRDEQF
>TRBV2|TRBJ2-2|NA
ASRDRVNTGELF
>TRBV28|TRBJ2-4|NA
TSSFPTIAKNIQY
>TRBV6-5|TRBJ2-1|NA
ASSFVGGTGYNEQF
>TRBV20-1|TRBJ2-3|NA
SASHRDRGTDTQY
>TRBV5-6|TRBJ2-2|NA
ASSLRQGTGELF
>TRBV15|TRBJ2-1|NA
ATSRDGLIYNEQF
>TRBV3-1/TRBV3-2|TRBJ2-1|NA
ASSPQVSSYNEQF